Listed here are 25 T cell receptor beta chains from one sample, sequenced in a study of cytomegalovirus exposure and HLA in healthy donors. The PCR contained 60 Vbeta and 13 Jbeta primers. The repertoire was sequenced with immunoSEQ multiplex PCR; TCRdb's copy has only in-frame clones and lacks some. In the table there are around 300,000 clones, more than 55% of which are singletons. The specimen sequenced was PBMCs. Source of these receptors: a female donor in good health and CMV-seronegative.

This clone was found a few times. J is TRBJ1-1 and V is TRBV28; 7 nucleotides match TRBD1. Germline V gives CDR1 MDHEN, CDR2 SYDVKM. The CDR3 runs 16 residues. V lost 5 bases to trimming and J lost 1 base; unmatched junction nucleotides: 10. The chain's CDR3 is CASSLKGAQENTEAFF. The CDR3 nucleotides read TGTGCCAGCAGTCTCAAGGGGGCTCAAGAGAACACTGAAGCTTTCTTT.

This CDR3 reads CASSPRQGFGGELFF. Here the CDR3 DNA reads TGTGCCAGCAGCCCCCGGCAGGGGTTTGGCGGGGAGCTGTTTTTT. The chain links TRBV11-2 to TRBJ2-2; D is perhaps TRBD1 (6 bases). Germline CDR1 and CDR2: SGHAT and FQNNGV. This CDR3 has 15 residues. V gave up 5 bases and J gave up 7 bases, with 17 bases separating them.

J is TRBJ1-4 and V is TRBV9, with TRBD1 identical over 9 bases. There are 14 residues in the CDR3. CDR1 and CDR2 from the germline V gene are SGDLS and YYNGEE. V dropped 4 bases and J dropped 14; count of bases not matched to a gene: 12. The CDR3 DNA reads TGTGCCAGCAGCCGAGACACTACCGGGACAGGGCTGTTTTTT. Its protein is CASSRDTTGTGLFF.

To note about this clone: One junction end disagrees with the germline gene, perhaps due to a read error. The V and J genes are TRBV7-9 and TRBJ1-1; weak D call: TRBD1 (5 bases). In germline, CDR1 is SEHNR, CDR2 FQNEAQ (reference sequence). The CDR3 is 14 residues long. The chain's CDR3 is CSSTSGGVVTEAFF. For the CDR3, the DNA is TGTTCCAGCACTAGTGGGGGGGTCGTAACTGAAGCTTTCTTT. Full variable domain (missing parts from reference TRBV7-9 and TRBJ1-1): DTGVSQNPRHKITKRGQNVTFRCDPISEHNRLYWYRQTLGQGPEFLTYFQNEAQLEKSRLLSDRFSAERPKGSFSTLEIQRTEQGDSAMYLCSSTSGGVVTEAFFGQGTRLTVV.

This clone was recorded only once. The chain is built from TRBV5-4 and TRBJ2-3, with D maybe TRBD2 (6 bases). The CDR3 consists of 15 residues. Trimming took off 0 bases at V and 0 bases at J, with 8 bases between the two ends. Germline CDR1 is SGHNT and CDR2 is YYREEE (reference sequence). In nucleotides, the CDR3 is TGTGCCAGCAGCTTGGAGAGCGGGAGCACAGATACGCAGTATTTT. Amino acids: CASSLESGSTDTQYF.

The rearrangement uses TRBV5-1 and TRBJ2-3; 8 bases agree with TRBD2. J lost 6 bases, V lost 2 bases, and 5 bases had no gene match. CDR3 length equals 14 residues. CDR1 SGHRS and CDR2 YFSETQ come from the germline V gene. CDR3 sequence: CASSFSGDADTQYF. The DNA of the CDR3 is TGCGCCAGCAGCTTTAGCGGGGACGCCGATACGCAGTATTTT.

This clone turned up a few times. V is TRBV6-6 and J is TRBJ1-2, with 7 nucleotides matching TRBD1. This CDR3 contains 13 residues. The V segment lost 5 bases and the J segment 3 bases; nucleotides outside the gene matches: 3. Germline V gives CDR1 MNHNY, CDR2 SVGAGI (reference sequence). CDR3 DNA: TGTGCCAGCAGTCCCACAGGGGACTATGGCTACACCTTC. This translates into CASSPTGDYGYTF.

CDR3 coding DNA: TGCGCCAGCAGCCTCCTCCCGCAGGGGGCGGATTTATCCACTGAAGCTTTCTTT. It yields the protein CASSLLPQGADLSTEAFF. The J gene is TRBJ1-1, the V gene TRBV5-1, with 8 bases identical to TRBD1. V lost 4 bases and J lost 4; bases outside the gene matches: 18. The CDR3 runs to 18 residues. CDR1 is SGHRS and CDR2 is YFSETQ in the germline V gene.

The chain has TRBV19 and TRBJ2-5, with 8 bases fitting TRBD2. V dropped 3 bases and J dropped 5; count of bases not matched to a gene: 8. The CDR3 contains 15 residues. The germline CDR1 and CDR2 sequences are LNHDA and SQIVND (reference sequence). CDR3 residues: CASSMKAGVGETQYF. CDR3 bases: TGTGCCAGTAGTATGAAAGCGGGAGTGGGGGAGACCCAGTACTTC.

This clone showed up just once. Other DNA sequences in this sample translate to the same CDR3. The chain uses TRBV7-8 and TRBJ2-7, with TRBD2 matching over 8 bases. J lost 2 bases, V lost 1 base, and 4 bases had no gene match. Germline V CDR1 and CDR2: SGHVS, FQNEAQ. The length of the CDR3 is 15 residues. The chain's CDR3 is CASSLGAGGTYEQYF. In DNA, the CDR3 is TGTGCCAGCAGCTTAGGCGCGGGAGGCACCTACGAGCAGTACTTC.

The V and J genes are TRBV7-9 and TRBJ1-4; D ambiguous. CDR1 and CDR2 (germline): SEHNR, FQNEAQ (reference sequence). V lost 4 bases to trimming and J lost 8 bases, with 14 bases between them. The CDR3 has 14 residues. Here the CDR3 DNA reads TGTGCCAGCAGCTCGGATAGCTGGAGCGAAAAACTGTTTTTT. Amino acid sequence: CASSSDSWSEKLFF.

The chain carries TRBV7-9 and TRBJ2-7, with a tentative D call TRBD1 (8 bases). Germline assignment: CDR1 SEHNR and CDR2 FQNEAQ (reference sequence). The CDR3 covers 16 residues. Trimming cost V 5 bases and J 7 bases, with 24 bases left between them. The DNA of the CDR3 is TGTGCCAGCAGCACGGGGGGCGCAGGGGGCTTAGGAGAGCAGTACTTC. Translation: CASSTGGAGGLGEQYF.

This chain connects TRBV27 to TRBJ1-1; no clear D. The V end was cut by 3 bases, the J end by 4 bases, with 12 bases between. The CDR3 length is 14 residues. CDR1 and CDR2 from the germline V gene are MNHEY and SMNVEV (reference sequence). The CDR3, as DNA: TGTGCCAGCAGTTTTGTGGGTCCGGGCACTGAAGCTTTCTTT. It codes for CASSFVGPGTEAFF.

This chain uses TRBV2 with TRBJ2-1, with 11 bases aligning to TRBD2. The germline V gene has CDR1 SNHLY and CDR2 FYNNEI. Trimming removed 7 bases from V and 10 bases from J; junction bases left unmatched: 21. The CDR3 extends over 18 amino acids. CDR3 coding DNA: TGTGCCAGCACCAATAAACCTACTAGCGGGGGAACCTACCGGGAGCAGTTCTTC. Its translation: CASTNKPTSGGTYREQFF.

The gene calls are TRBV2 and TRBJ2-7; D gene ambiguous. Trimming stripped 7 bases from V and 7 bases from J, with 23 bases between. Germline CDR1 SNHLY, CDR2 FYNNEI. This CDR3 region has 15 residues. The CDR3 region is CASTVTAPRVGEQYF. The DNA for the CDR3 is TGTGCCAGCACTGTGACGGCCCCCCGGGTTGGGGAGCAGTACTTC.

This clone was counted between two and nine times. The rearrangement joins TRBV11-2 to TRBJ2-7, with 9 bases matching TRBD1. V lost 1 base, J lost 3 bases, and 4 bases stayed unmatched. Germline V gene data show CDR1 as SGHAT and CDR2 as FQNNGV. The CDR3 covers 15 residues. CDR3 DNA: TGTGCCAGCAGCTTAGTGGGACAGGGATTCTACGAGCAGTACTTC. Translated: CASSLVGQGFYEQYF.

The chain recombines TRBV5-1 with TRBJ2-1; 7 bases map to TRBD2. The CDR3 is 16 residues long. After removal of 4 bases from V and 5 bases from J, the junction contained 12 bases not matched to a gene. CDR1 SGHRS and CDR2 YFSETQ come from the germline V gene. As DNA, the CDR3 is TGCGCCAGCAGCCGGAAGCGGGGTCGTTTAGACAATGAGCAGTTCTTC. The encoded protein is CASSRKRGRLDNEQFF.

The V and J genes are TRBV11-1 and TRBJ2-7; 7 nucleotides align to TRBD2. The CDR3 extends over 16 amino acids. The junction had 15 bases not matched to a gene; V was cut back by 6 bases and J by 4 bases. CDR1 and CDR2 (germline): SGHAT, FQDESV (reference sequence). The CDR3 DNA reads TGTGCCAGCAGTTGGAATCTAGCGGCAAGCCAATACGAGCAGTACTTC. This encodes CASSWNLAASQYEQYF.

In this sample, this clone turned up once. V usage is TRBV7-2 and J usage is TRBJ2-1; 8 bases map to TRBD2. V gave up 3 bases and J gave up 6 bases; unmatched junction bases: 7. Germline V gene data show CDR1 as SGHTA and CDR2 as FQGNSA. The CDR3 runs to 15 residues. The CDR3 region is CASSFRSAGGNEQFF. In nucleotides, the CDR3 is TGTGCCAGCAGCTTCAGGAGTGCGGGGGGCAATGAGCAGTTCTTC.

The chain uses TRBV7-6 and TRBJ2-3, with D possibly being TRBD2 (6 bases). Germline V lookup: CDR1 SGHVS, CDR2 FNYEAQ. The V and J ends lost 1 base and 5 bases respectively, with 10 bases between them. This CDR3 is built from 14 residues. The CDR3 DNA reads TGTGCCAGCAGCTTAGGCCGGGGGAAAGATACGCAGTATTTT. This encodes CASSLGRGKDTQYF.

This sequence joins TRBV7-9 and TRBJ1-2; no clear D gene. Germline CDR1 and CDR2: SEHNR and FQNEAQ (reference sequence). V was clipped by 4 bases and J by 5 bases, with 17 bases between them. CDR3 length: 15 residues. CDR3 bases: TGTGCCAGCAGCTATGAGTCGGACTTTCCTTATGGCTACACCTTC. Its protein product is CASSYESDFPYGYTF. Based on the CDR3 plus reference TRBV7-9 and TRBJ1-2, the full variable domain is DTGVSQNPRHKITKRGQNVTFRCDPISEHNRLYWYRQTLGQGPEFLTYFQNEAQLEKSRLLSDRFSAERPKGSFSTLEIQRTEQGDSAMYLCASSYESDFPYGYTFGSGTRLTVV.

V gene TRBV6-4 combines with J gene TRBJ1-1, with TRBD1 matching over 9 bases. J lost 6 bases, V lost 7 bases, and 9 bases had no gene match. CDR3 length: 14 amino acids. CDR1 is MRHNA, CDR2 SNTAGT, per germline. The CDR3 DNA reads TGTGCCAGCACGGGACAGGGCGCTTCAGCTGAAGCTTTCTTT. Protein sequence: CASTGQGASAEAFF.

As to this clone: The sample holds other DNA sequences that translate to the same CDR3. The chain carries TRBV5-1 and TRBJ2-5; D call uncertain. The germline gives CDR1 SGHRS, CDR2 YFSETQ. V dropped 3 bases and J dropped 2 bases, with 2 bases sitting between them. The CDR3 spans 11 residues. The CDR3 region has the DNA TGCGCCAGCAGCTCTCAAGAGACCCAGTACTTC. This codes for CASSSQETQYF.

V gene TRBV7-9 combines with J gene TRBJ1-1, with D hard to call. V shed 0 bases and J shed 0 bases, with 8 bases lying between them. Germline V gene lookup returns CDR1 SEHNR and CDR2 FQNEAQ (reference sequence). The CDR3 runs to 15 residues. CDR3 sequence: CASSLAWHMNTEAFF. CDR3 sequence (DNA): TGTGCCAGCAGCTTAGCCTGGCACATGAACACTGAAGCTTTCTTT.

The CDR3 DNA reads TGTGCCAGTTTGGACTGGAACTATGGCTACACCTTC. This translates into CASLDWNYGYTF. The chain joins TRBV19 to TRBJ1-2; no clear D gene. V was cut by 8 bases and J by 2 bases, with 9 bases left in between. Germline-derived CDR1 and CDR2 are LNHDA and SQIVND (reference sequence). The CDR3 covers 12 residues. The entire variable domain, with the rest obtained from reference TRBV19 and TRBJ1-2, is as follows: DGGITQSPKYLFRKEGQNVTLSCEQNLNHDAMYWYRQDPGQGLRLIYYSQIVNDFQKGDIAEGYSVSREKKESFPLTVTSAQKNPTAFYLCASLDWNYGYTFGSGTRLTVV.